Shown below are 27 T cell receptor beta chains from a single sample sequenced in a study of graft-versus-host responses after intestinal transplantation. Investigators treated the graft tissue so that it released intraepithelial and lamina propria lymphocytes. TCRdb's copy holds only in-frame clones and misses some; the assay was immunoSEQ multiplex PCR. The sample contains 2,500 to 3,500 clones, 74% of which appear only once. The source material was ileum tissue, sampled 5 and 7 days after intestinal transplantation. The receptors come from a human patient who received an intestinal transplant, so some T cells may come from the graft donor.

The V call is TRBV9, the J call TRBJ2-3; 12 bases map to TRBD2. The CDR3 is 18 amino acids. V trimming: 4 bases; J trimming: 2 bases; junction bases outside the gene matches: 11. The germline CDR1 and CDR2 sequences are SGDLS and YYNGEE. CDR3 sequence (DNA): TGTGCCAGCAGCTCCGGGACTAGCGGGCCCCTAATCACAGATACGCAGTATTTT. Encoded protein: CASSSGTSGPLITDTQYF.

CDR3 DNA sequence: TGTGCCAGCAGGCGGACAGGGTGGTGGGGCTACACCTTC. Its translation is CASRRTGWWGYTF. The chain links TRBV27 to TRBJ1-2, with 8 bases lining up with TRBD1. CDR3 length: 13 residues. Germline values: CDR1 MNHEY, CDR2 SMNVEV (reference sequence). Unmatched junction bases numbered 8, after V lost 6 bases and J lost 8 bases.

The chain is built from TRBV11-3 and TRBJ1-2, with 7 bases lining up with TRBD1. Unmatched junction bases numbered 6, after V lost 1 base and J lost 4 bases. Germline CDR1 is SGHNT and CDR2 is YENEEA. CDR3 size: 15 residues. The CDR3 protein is CASSLGPTGSYGYTF. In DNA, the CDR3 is TGTGCCAGCAGCTTAGGGCCGACAGGGAGCTATGGCTACACCTTC.

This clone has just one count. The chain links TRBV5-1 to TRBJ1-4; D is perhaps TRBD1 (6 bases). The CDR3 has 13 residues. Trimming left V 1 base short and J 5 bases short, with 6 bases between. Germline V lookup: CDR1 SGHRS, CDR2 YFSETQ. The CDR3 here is CASSLTGNEKLFF. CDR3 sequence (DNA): TGCGCCAGCAGCTTGACAGGGAATGAAAAACTGTTTTTT.

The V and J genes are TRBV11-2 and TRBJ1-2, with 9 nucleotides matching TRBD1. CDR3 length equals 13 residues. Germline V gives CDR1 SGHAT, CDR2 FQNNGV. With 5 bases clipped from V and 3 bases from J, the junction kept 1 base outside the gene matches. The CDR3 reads CASSRDRDYGYTF. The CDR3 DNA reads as TGTGCCAGCAGCCGGGACAGGGACTATGGCTACACCTTC.

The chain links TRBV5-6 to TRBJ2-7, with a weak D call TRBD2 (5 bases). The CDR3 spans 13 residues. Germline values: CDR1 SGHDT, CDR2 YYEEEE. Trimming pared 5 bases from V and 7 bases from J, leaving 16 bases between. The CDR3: CASSFGYTGEQYF. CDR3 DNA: TGTGCCAGCAGTTTCGGCTATACGGGAGAGCAGTACTTC.

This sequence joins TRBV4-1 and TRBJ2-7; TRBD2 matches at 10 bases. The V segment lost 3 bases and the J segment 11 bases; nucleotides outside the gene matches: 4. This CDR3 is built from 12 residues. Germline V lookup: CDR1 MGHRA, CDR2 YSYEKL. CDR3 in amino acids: CASSHFSGRKYF. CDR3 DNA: TGCGCCAGCAGCCACTTTAGCGGGAGGAAGTACTTC.

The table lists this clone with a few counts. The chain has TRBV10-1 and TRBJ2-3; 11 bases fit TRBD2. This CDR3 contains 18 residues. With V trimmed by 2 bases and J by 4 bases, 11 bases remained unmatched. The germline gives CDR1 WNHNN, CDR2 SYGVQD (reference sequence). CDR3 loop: CASSETKYSGRAADTQYF. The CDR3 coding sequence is TGCGCCAGCAGTGAGACGAAATATAGCGGGAGGGCCGCAGATACGCAGTATTTT.

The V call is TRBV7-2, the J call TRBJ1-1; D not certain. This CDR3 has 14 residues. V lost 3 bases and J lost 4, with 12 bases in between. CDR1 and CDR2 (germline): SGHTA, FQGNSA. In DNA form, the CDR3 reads TGTGCCAGCAGCTTTAACAGCAAGACCACTGAAGCTTTCTTT. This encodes CASSFNSKTTEAFF.

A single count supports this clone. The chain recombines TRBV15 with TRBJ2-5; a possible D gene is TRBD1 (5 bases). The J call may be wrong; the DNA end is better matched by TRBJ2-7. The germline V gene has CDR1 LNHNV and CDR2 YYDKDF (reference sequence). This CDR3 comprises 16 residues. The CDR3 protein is CATSRPRQGGVYEQYF. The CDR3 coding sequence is TGTGCCACCAGCAGACCTCGCCAGGGTGGGGTCTACGAGCAGTACTTC.

CDR3: CASSGPGTGPNQPQHF. CDR3 in DNA: TGTGCCAGTAGTGGTCCCGGGACAGGGCCCAATCAGCCCCAGCATTTT. The chain is built from TRBV19 and TRBJ1-5; TRBD1 matches at 9 bases. Germline values: CDR1 LNHDA, CDR2 SQIVND (reference sequence). The CDR3 length is 16 residues. The V gene end was trimmed by 5 bases and the J gene end by 3 bases; junction bases not matched to a gene: 8.

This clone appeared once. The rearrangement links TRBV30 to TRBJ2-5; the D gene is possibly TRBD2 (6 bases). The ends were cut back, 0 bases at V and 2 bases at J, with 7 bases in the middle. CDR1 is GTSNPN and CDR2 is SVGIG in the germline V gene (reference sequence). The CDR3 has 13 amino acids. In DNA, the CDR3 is TGTGCCTGGAGTGTGCTAGCGCAAGAGACCCAGTACTTC. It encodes CAWSVLAQETQYF.

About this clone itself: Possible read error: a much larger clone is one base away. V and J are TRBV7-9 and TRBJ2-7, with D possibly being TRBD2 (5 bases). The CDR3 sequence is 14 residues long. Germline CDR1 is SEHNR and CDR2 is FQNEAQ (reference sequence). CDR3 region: CACSLISEKYEQYF. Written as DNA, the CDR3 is TGTGCCTGCAGCTTAATTAGCGAGAAATACGAGCAGTACTTC. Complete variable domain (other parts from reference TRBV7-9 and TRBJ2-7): DTGVSQNPRHKITKRGQNVTFRCDPISEHNRLYWYRQTLGQGPEFLTYFQNEAQLEKSRLLSDRFSAERPKGSFSTLEIQRTEQGDSAMYLCACSLISEKYEQYFGPGTRLTVT.

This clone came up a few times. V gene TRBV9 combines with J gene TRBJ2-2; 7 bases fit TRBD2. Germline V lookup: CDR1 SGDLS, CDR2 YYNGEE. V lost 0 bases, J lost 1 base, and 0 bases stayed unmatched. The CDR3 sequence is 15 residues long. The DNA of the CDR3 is TGTGCCAGCAGCGTAGCGGGAGGGAACACCGGGGAGCTGTTTTTT. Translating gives CASSVAGGNTGELFF.

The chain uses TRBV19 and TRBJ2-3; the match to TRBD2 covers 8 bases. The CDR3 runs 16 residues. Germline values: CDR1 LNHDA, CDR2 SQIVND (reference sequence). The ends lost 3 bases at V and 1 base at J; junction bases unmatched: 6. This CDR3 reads CASSIRSGGGTDTQYF. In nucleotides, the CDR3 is TGTGCCAGTAGTATCAGAAGCGGGGGCGGCACAGATACGCAGTATTTT.

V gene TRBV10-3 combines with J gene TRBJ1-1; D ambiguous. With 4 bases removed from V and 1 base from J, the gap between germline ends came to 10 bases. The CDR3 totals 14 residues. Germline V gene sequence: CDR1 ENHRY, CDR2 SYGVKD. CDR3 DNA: TGTGCCATCAGTGGTAAGGCAGGGAACACTGAAGCTTTCTTT. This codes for CAISGKAGNTEAFF.

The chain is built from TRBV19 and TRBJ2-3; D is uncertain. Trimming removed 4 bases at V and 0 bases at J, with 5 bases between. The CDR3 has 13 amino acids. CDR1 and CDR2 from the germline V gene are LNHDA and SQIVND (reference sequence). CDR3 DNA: TGTGCCAGTAGTAAACTCAGCACAGATACGCAGTATTTT. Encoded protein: CASSKLSTDTQYF. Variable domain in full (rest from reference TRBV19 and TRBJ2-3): DGGITQSPKYLFRKEGQNVTLSCEQNLNHDAMYWYRQDPGQGLRLIYYSQIVNDFQKGDIAEGYSVSREKKESFPLTVTSAQKNPTAFYLCASSKLSTDTQYFGPGTRLTVL.

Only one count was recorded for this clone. The chain's CDR3 is CASSPLDTYEQYF. As DNA, the CDR3 is TGTGCCAGCTCACCACTCGACACCTACGAGCAGTACTTC. The rearrangement links TRBV18 to TRBJ2-7; D remains ambiguous. V lost 1 base and J 2 bases, leaving 6 bases between the germline ends. Germline lookup yields CDR1 KGHSH and CDR2 LQKENI. This CDR3 has 13 residues.

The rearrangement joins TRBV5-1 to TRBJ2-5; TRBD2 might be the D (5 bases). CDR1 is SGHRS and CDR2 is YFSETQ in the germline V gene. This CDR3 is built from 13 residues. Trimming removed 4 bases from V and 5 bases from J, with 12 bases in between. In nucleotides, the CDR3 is TGCGCCAGCAGCACACTAACGGGGGAGACCCAGTACTTC. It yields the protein CASSTLTGETQYF.

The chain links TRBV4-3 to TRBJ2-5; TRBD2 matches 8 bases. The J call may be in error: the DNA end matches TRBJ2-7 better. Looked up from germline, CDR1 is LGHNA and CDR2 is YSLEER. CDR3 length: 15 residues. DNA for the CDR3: TGCGCCAGCAGCCAAGAAAGCGGGGGCCTCTACGAGCAGTACTTC. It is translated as CASSQESGGLYEQYF.

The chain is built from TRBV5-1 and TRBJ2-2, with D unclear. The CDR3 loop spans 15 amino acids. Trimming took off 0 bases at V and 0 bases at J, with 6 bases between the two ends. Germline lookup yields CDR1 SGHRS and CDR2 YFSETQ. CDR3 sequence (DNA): TGCGCCAGCAGCTTGGTTAGGTCGAACACCGGGGAGCTGTTTTTT. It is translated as CASSLVRSNTGELFF.

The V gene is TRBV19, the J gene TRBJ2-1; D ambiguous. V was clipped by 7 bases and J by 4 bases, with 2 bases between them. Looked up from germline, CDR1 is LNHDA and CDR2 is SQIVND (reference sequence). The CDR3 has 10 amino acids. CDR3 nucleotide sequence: TGTGCCAGTACATACAATGAGCAGTTCTTC. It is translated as CASTYNEQFF.

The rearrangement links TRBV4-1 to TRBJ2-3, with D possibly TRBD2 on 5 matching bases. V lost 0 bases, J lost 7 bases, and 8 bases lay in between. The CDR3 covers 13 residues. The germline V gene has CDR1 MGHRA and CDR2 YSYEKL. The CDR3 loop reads CASSQEEGNTQYF. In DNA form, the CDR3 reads TGCGCCAGCAGCCAAGAAGAGGGCAATACGCAGTATTTT.

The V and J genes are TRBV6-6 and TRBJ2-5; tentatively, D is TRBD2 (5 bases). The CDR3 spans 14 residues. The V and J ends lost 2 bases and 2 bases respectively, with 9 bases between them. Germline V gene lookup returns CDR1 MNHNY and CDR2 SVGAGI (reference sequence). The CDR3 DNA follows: TGTGCCAGCAGTTACGATCGGGGACAAGAGACCCAGTACTTC. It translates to CASSYDRGQETQYF.

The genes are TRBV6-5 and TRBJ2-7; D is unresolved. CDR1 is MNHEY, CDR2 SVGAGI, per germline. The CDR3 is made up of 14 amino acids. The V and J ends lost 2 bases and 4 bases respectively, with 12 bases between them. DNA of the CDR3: TGTGCCAGCAGTTACGAGACAATGGGATACGAGCAGTACTTC. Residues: CASSYETMGYEQYF.

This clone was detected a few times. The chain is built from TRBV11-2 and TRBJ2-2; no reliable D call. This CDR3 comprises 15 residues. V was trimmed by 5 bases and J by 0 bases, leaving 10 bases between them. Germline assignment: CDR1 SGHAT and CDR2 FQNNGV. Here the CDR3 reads CASSGYSANTGELFF. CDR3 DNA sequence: TGTGCCAGCAGCGGGTACTCCGCGAACACCGGGGAGCTGTTTTTT.

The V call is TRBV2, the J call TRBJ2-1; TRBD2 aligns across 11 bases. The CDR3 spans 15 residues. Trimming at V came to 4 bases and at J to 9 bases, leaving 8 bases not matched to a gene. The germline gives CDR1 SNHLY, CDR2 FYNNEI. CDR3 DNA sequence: TGTGCCAGCAGTGCCTTAGCGGGGGGGCCCGGTGAGCAGTTCTTC. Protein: CASSALAGGPGEQFF.